The 32 T cell receptor beta chains given below trace back to one sample, sequenced in a study of cytomegalovirus exposure and HLA in healthy donors (dated by TCRdb to the late 2010s). The protocol used for the library was the immunoSEQ multiplex PCR assay. The multiplex PCR relied on a mix of 60 forward primers for TCR Vbeta segments and 13 reverse primers for TCR Jbeta segments. TCRdb re-hosts the immuneACCESS table, in-frame sequences only. Its copies lack some clones; in the studies checked, an unresolved V gene accounts for under half of them, and the cause for the rest is not known. In all, the sample holds 140,000 to 150,000 clones, and about three quarters of those were seen once. The ten largest clonotypes hold about 3.7% of the sample. Sequences were obtained from PBMCs. The receptors were gathered from a male donor in good health and CMV-seronegative.

V usage is TRBV5-6 and J usage is TRBJ1-2; no firm D call. The CDR3 has 13 amino acids. V lost 0 bases, J lost 5 bases, and 8 bases lay in between. The V gene's germline CDR1 is SGHDT and CDR2 YYEEEE. CDR3 bases: TGTGCCAGCAGCTTGGGCCCCACTTATGGCTACACCTTC. This sequence encodes CASSLGPTYGYTF.

The chain uses TRBV19 and TRBJ1-4; 7 positions agree with TRBD1. CDR1 and CDR2 from the germline V gene are LNHDA and SQIVND (reference sequence). Germline trimming cut 6 bases from V and 5 bases from J; bases unmatched to any gene: 12. The CDR3 is 16 amino acids. As DNA, the CDR3 is TGTGCCAGTAGCCCCCAGGGTAGGGGGCGGAATGAAAAACTGTTTTTT. Its protein is CASSPQGRGRNEKLFF.

This clone was detected a few times. This chain links TRBV15 with TRBJ2-2; 12 nucleotides align to TRBD2. The CDR3 covers 17 residues. V lost 1 base to trimming and J lost 7 bases; unmatched junction nucleotides: 7. Germline CDR1 is LNHNV and CDR2 is YYDKDF (reference sequence). CDR3 nucleotide sequence: TGTGCCACCAGCAGAGGACTAGCGGGAGTTGCTGGCGGGGAGCTGTTTTTT. Translation: CATSRGLAGVAGGELFF.

The rearrangement links TRBV5-4 to TRBJ1-2, with a weak D call TRBD1 (5 bases). The CDR3 is made up of 13 amino acids. Germline V CDR1 and CDR2: SGHNT, YYREEE (reference sequence). The germline V and J ends were trimmed by 0 bases and 8 bases, with 11 bases remaining between them. CDR3 sequence reads: CASSLDGGGGYTF. The CDR3 DNA follows: TGTGCCAGCAGCTTGGATGGGGGGGGAGGCTACACCTTC.

The V and J genes are TRBV5-1 and TRBJ1-1, with 10 bases matching TRBD1. The germline V gene has CDR1 SGHRS and CDR2 YFSETQ. V lost 0 bases to trimming and J lost 6 bases; unmatched junction nucleotides: 8. This CDR3 comprises 16 residues. The CDR3 nucleotides are TGCGCCAGCAGCTTGGGGGGGACAGGGGCCTCCTCTGAAGCTTTCTTT. It translates to CASSLGGTGASSEAFF. The full variable domain, with the rest looked up from reference TRBV5-1 and TRBJ1-1, is KAGVTQTPRYLIKTRGQQVTLSCSPISGHRSVSWYQQTPGQGLQFLFEYFSETQRNKGNFPGRFSGRQFSNSRSEMNVSTLELGDSALYLCASSLGGTGASSEAFFGQGTRLTVV.

The chain carries TRBV6-4 and TRBJ2-1; 8 bases map to TRBD2. The CDR3 length is 14 residues. The V gene's germline CDR1 is MRHNA and CDR2 SNTAGT. Trimming at V came to 4 bases and at J to 5 bases, leaving 4 bases not matched to a gene. This chain's CDR3 is CASSGAGGHNEQFF. CDR3 in DNA: TGTGCCAGCAGTGGTGCGGGAGGTCACAATGAGCAGTTCTTC.

This clone was seen only a few times. The chain carries TRBV5-1 and TRBJ1-4; 10 nucleotides align to TRBD1. The CDR3 length is 17 residues. CDR1 is SGHRS and CDR2 is YFSETQ in the germline V gene. Losses at the gene ends were 4 bases for V and 2 bases for J; bases not matched to a gene: 8. This CDR3 reads CASSPGQGVFTNEKLFF. Here the CDR3 DNA reads TGCGCCAGCAGCCCCGGACAGGGGGTGTTCACTAATGAAAAACTGTTTTTT.

V is TRBV4-2 and J is TRBJ2-5; 7 bases agree with TRBD1. Germline V gives CDR1 LGHNA, CDR2 YNFKEQ. The J segment lost 4 bases and the V segment lost 0 bases, leaving 5 bases of the junction unmatched. The CDR3 has 15 amino acids. The CDR3 protein is CASSQDGTGAETQYF. The CDR3 region has the DNA TGTGCCAGCAGCCAAGATGGAACAGGGGCAGAGACCCAGTACTTC.

This clone has just a few counts. V usage is TRBV15 and J usage is TRBJ2-5; tentatively, D is TRBD1 (6 bases). CDR3 length equals 16 residues. Looked up from germline, CDR1 is LNHNV and CDR2 is YYDKDF (reference sequence). V was shortened by 7 bases and J by 4 bases, with 22 bases between the two germline ends. This chain's CDR3 is CATTTGVGRGSETQYF. The CDR3 DNA sequence: TGTGCCACCACCACGGGTGTCGGCAGGGGTTCAGAGACCCAGTACTTC. The full variable domain, with the rest looked up from reference TRBV15 and TRBJ2-5, is DAMVIQNPRYQVTQFGKPVTLSCSQTLNHNVMYWYQQKSSQAPKLLFHYYDKDFNNEADTPDNFQSRRPNTSFCFLDIRSPGLGDTAMYLCATTTGVGRGSETQYFGPGTRLLVL.

The chain employs TRBV7-8 and TRBJ2-5; D may be TRBD2 (6 bases). The ends were cut back, 4 bases at V and 2 bases at J, with 17 bases in the middle. Germline-derived CDR1 and CDR2 are SGHVS and FQNEAQ. CDR3 length: 16 residues. The CDR3 DNA sequence: TGTGCCAGCAGCTCGGGACTCCGTCAGTTGCAAGAGACCCAGTACTTC. Its protein product is CASSSGLRQLQETQYF. The complete variable domain, with remaining parts taken from reference TRBV7-8 and TRBJ2-5, reads GAGVSQSPRYKVAKRGQDVALRCDPISGHVSLFWYQQALGQGPEFLTYFQNEAQLDKSGLPSDRFFAERPEGSVSTLKIQRTQQEDSAVYLCASSSGLRQLQETQYFGPGTRLLVL.

J is TRBJ1-1 and V is TRBV9; D unresolved. Trimming took 4 bases from V and 1 from J, leaving 20 bases between them. The germline CDR1 and CDR2 sequences are SGDLS and YYNGEE. There are 17 residues in the CDR3. The CDR3 DNA reads TGTGCCAGCAGCCACAGAGAGGGTTCTTTCCCGAACACTGAAGCTTTCTTT. Its translation: CASSHREGSFPNTEAFF. Filled out from reference TRBV9 and TRBJ1-1, the complete variable domain reads DSGVTQTPKHLITATGQRVTLRCSPRSGDLSVYWYQQSLDQGLQFLIQYYNGEERAKGNILERFSAQQFPDLHSELNLSSLELGDSALYFCASSHREGSFPNTEAFFGQGTRLTVV.

The gene calls are TRBV7-9 and TRBJ2-1, with TRBD2 as a possible D gene (6 bases). V lost 1 base and J 0 bases, leaving 10 bases between the germline ends. The CDR3 totals 16 residues. Germline V gene lookup returns CDR1 SEHNR and CDR2 FQNEAQ (reference sequence). The CDR3 sequence: CASSLDDSGSYNEQFF. CDR3 in DNA: TGTGCCAGCAGCTTAGATGATAGCGGCTCCTACAATGAGCAGTTCTTC.

This chain uses TRBV15 with TRBJ2-3, with D hard to call. Germline V CDR1 and CDR2: LNHNV, YYDKDF (reference sequence). Trimming stripped 0 bases from V and 6 bases from J, with 10 bases between. The CDR3 loop spans 14 amino acids. This CDR3 reads CATSRDLEVDTQYF. CDR3 sequence (DNA): TGTGCCACCAGCAGAGATCTAGAAGTGGATACGCAGTATTTT.

In this sample, this clone turned up a few times. The chain carries TRBV11-3 and TRBJ2-7, with 10 positions matching TRBD1. The CDR3 spans 16 residues. Germline V gene lookup returns CDR1 SGHNT and CDR2 YENEEA. J gave up 2 bases and V 4 bases, and 8 bases lay outside the gene matches. Written as DNA, the CDR3 is TGTGCCAGCAGCTCCAGGGGGACAGGGGAAACCTACGAGCAGTACTTC. Amino acid sequence: CASSSRGTGETYEQYF.

The CDR3 DNA reads TGTGCCAGCAGCCCTAACTCCTACGAGCAGTACTTC. This translates into CASSPNSYEQYF. The V gene is TRBV14, the J gene TRBJ2-7; D call uncertain. CDR1 and CDR2 (germline): SGHDN, FVKESK. Trimming left V 4 bases short and J 0 bases short, with 4 bases between. CDR3 size: 12 residues.

This rearrangement joins TRBV4-2 to TRBJ2-5, with a possible D match to TRBD1 (6 bases). With the DNA end fitting TRBJ2-7 better, the J assignment may be wrong. CDR1 is LGHNA and CDR2 is YNFKEQ in the germline V gene. The CDR3 runs to 16 residues. In DNA form, the CDR3 reads TGTGCCAGCAGCCACTCATTTTTGGGGGCCGCCAACGAGCAGTACTTC. Translating gives CASSHSFLGAANEQYF.

V usage is TRBV9 and J usage is TRBJ1-3, with D unclear. Germline CDR1 SGDLS, CDR2 YYNGEE. The CDR3 has 13 amino acids. Deletions cut 0 bases from V and 4 bases from J, with 5 bases between. The CDR3 DNA follows: TGTGCCAGCAGCGTAGGTTTAGGAAACACCATATATTTT. Its protein is CASSVGLGNTIYF.

V gene TRBV7-3 combines with J gene TRBJ2-2, with a tentative D call TRBD1 (5 bases). V was trimmed by 5 bases and J by 7 bases, leaving 14 bases between them. Germline CDR1 reads SGHTA; CDR2 reads FQGTGA. This CDR3 region has 14 residues. CDR3 bases: TGTGCCAGCAGCATCAGGGCCCCACACGGGGAGCTGTTTTTT. This gives the protein CASSIRAPHGELFF.

The rearrangement links TRBV10-2 to TRBJ2-5; possible D gene TRBD1, 6 bases. The CDR3 extends over 15 amino acids. Between the trimmed V and J ends, which lost 7 bases and 5 bases, there was a span of 20 bases. From germline, CDR1 is WSHSY and CDR2 SAAADI. The CDR3 loop is CASIRDNLVGETQYF. DNA of the CDR3: TGCGCCAGCATCCGGGACAATCTCGTTGGGGAGACCCAGTACTTC.

This clone is a singleton in its sample. The rearrangement uses TRBV13 and TRBJ1-1; no reliable D call. The CDR3 covers 15 residues. Germline V gene sequence: CDR1 PRHDT, CDR2 FYEKMQ (reference sequence). Trimming took off 0 bases at V and 4 bases at J, with 12 bases between the two ends. CDR3 loop: CASSLGPRGRTEAFF. The CDR3 DNA is TGTGCCAGCAGCTTAGGCCCTAGAGGGCGCACTGAAGCTTTCTTT.

This clone was picked up one time. The chain has TRBV7-6 and TRBJ1-5; TRBD1 matches at 9 bases. V dropped 3 bases and J dropped 6; count of bases not matched to a gene: 6. This CDR3 region has 15 residues. CDR1 is SGHVS and CDR2 is FNYEAQ in the germline V gene. In DNA form, the CDR3 reads TGTGCCAGCAGCTTCGGGACAGGGTTGGGTCAGCCCCAGCATTTT. Its protein is CASSFGTGLGQPQHF.

V gene TRBV7-9 combines with J gene TRBJ2-5, with D uncertain. The closer fit of TRBJ2-7 to the DNA end suggests the J call may be wrong. The germline CDR1 and CDR2 sequences are SEHNR and FQNEAQ (reference sequence). This CDR3 comprises 12 residues. This chain's CDR3 is CASSFRSYEQYF. For the CDR3, the DNA is TGTGCCAGCAGCTTTCGATCCTACGAGCAGTACTTC.

J is TRBJ2-2 and V is TRBV4-1; 11 nucleotides match TRBD2. Trimming took 2 bases from V and 2 from J; bases not matched to a gene: 13. This CDR3 is built from 20 residues. Germline V gene lookup returns CDR1 MGHRA and CDR2 YSYEKL. The CDR3 loop is CASSQLPIAGTSGNTGELFF. CDR3 nucleotides: TGCGCCAGCAGCCAATTACCGATCGCCGGGACTAGCGGAAACACCGGGGAGCTGTTTTTT.

The chain couples TRBV6-1 to TRBJ1-5; D might be TRBD1 (5 bases). The germline gives CDR1 MNHNS, CDR2 SASEGT. Trimming stripped 6 bases from V and 1 base from J, with 13 bases between. The CDR3 spans 15 residues. The CDR3 region is CASSREGRSNQPQHF. In DNA form, the CDR3 reads TGTGCCAGCAGCAGGGAGGGTCGAAGCAATCAGCCCCAGCATTTT.

The genes are TRBV6-5 and TRBJ1-1; weak D call: TRBD1 (6 bases). V lost 6 bases and J 6 bases, leaving 17 bases between the germline ends. Germline V lookup: CDR1 MNHEY, CDR2 SVGAGI. CDR3 length: 14 residues. CDR3 region: CASRIARTASEAFF. CDR3 in DNA: TGTGCCAGCAGAATCGCCAGGACAGCCTCTGAAGCTTTCTTT.

J is TRBJ2-7 and V is TRBV4-2; 8 bases are shared with TRBD1. With 2 bases clipped from V and 0 bases from J, the junction kept 3 bases outside the gene matches. The CDR3 contains 15 residues. Germline CDR1 and CDR2: LGHNA and YNFKEQ. CDR3 residues: CASSQLTGGSYEQYF. The CDR3 region has the DNA TGTGCCAGCAGCCAATTAACAGGGGGCTCCTACGAGCAGTACTTC.

The gene calls are TRBV19 and TRBJ1-2; a possible D gene is TRBD1 (6 bases). V was cut by 7 bases and J by 5 bases, with 17 bases left in between. The CDR3 runs 14 residues. Germline assignment: CDR1 LNHDA and CDR2 SQIVND (reference sequence). The CDR3 here is CASTSTGTIYGYTF. As DNA, the CDR3 is TGTGCCAGTACCAGTACCGGGACAATATATGGCTACACCTTC.

This clone was counted between two and nine times. The chain has TRBV11-3 and TRBJ2-7; 14 nucleotides align to TRBD2. The length of the CDR3 is 15 residues. The germline V gene encodes CDR1 SGHNT and CDR2 YENEEA. The J segment lost 3 bases and the V segment lost 5 bases, leaving 3 bases of the junction unmatched. CDR3 in amino acids: CASSVGLAGVYEQYF. The DNA of the CDR3 is TGTGCCAGCAGCGTGGGACTAGCGGGAGTCTACGAGCAGTACTTC.

The gene calls are TRBV4-1 and TRBJ2-1; the match to TRBD2 covers 10 bases. The CDR3 covers 15 residues. The trim removed 4 bases at V and 8 bases at J, leaving 8 bases unmatched. CDR1 and CDR2 (germline): MGHRA, YSYEKL. The CDR3 region has the DNA TGCGCCAGCAGCCTGTCTAGCGGGAGTATATATGAGCAGTTCTTC. Its translation: CASSLSSGSIYEQFF.

The V call is TRBV11-2, the J call TRBJ2-1; 10 bases match TRBD2. This CDR3 comprises 17 residues. V lost 5 bases to trimming and J lost 4 bases; unmatched junction nucleotides: 11. Germline V CDR1 and CDR2: SGHAT, FQNNGV. This CDR3 reads CASSPSGSGGPYNEQFF. As DNA, the CDR3 is TGTGCCAGCAGCCCCTCCGGTAGCGGGGGGCCTTACAATGAGCAGTTCTTC.

V is TRBV29-1 and J is TRBJ1-1; D is undetermined. The CDR3 extends over 14 amino acids. Looked up from germline, CDR1 is SQVTM and CDR2 is ANQGSEA. V was clipped by 3 bases and J by 1 base, with 12 bases between them. The CDR3 sequence is CSVDSRGRNTEAFF. CDR3 sequence (DNA): TGCAGCGTTGACTCCCGGGGAAGGAACACTGAAGCTTTCTTT.

The chain uses TRBV6-6 and TRBJ2-5, with 9 bases matching TRBD1. Unmatched junction bases numbered 3, after V lost 6 bases and J lost 1 base. CDR3 length equals 14 residues. Looked up from germline, CDR1 is MNHNY and CDR2 is SVGAGI (reference sequence). This CDR3 is CASRGQGRQETQYF. The CDR3, as DNA: TGTGCCAGCAGGGGACAGGGCCGCCAAGAGACCCAGTACTTC.